This is a list of T cell receptor beta chains from one sample in a study of regulatory T cells in long-lasting Graves disease. TCRdb itself ran the multiplex PCR reads through MiXCR, one entry per CDR3 protein. This table has about 460,000 distinct CDR3 sequences, roughly 23% appearing once. The source material was peripheral blood mononuclear cells (PBMCs), sampled when the disease was refractory, from a patient treated with antithyroid drugs. Receptors were obtained from a female donor with Graves disease. Both conserved end residues are part of each CDR3. A D gene is named only where the DNA matches it firmly. Size tells how often a clone was seen (once, few, many) or the class of an expanded clone, and some rows leave it out.

D gene	V gene	clone size	J gene	CDR3 DNA	CDR3 protein
TRBD1	TRBV28	many	TRBJ1-3	TGTGCCAGCAGCCTTGACAGGGCGTATGGGGGAAACACCATATATTTT	CASSLDRAYGGNTIYF
TRBD2	TRBV3-1	-	TRBJ2-5	TGTGCCAGCAGCCCTATGCTAGCGGGCCAAGAGACCCAGTACTTC	CASSPMLAGQETQYF
TRBD1	TRBV10-3	many	TRBJ1-6	TGTGCCATCAGTGGGGGGACAGGGAATTCACCCCTCCACTTT	CAISGGTGNSPLHF
-	TRBV5-1	-	TRBJ1-1	TGCGCCAGCAGCCTAACGACGGGGGAGAACACTGAAGCTTTCTTT	CASSLTTGENTEAFF
-	TRBV2	many	TRBJ1-1	TGTGCCAGCAGTGAACGACGGAATGAAGCTTTCTTT	CASSERRNEAFF
TRBD1	TRBV6-5	-	TRBJ1-5	TGTGCCAGCAGTTACCCGGGACAGGGGGCAAGGAGTCAGCCCCAGCATTTT	CASSYPGQGARSQPQHF
-	TRBV10-3	many	TRBJ1-5	TGTGCCATCAGTGAGTCGAATCTGGTGGGTCAGCCCCAGCATTTT	CAISESNLVGQPQHF
-	TRBV27	many	TRBJ1-1	TGTGCCAGCGCCGGGAGGGCGGCCACTGAAGCTTTCTTT	CASAGRAATEAFF
-	TRBV5-1	few	TRBJ2-7	TGCGCCGAAGCAGGGGAGGGGGACTACGAGCAGTACTTC	CAEAGEGDYEQYF
-	TRBV27	-	TRBJ2-7	TGTGCCAATCGGGGTGGGAGGCGCGTGGGCTACGAGCAGTACTTC	CANRGGRRVGYEQYF
TRBD1	TRBV29-1	many	TRBJ1-1	TGCAGCGTTGCTCCGGGACAGGGGTACATGAACACTGAAGCTTTCTTT	CSVAPGQGYMNTEAFF
-	TRBV6-1	many	TRBJ2-5	TGTGCCACCTTGGACAGACAAGAGACCCAGTACTTC	CATLDRQETQYF
-	TRBV18	few	TRBJ2-5	TGTGCCAGCTCACCCGAGAGGTCGGAGACCCAGTACTTC	CASSPERSETQYF
-	TRBV27	many	TRBJ1-2	TGTGCCAGCAGTTTAAGAAGGGGCCACGGCTACACCTTC	CASSLRRGHGYTF
-	TRBV30	few	TRBJ1-1	TGTGCCTGGAGTGTATCTCGACCCATCAACACTGAAGCTTTCTTT	CAWSVSRPINTEAFF
-	TRBV13	-	TRBJ1-1	TGTGCCAGCAGCCCTTACAGGGACTGGGCTGAAGCTTTCTTT	CASSPYRDWAEAFF
-	TRBV28	many	TRBJ1-2	TGTGCCAGCAGTTTATACGGTTATGGCTACACCTTC	CASSLYGYGYTF
-	TRBV4-2	-	TRBJ2-3	TGTGCCAGCAGCCAAATTCTAGCAGGGGATACGCAGTATTTT	CASSQILAGDTQYF
-	TRBV6-1	many	TRBJ1-5	TGTGCCAGCTCAGACAGGCGCTATCAGCCCCAGCATTTT	CASSDRRYQPQHF
-	TRBV19	-	TRBJ1-5	TGTGCCAGTAGTTTCGCTCGGGCTCAGCCCCAGCATTTT	CASSFARAQPQHF
TRBD1	TRBV7-2	many	TRBJ1-2	TGTGCCAGCAGCTTAGTGGGACAGAATGTCTATGGCTACACCTTC	CASSLVGQNVYGYTF
-	TRBV28	-	TRBJ2-3	TGTGCCAGCAGCCCTAATCCCGGAGGGCATTTCGATACAGATACGCAGTATTTT	CASSPNPGGHFDTDTQYF
-	TRBV7-2	-	TRBJ2-1	TGTGCCAGCAGCCCAGGGTTCTCCTACAATGAGCAGTTCTTC	CASSPGFSYNEQFF
TRBD2	TRBV20-1	few	TRBJ2-7	TGCAGTGCGACCCCCCAGCGGGGTCCCTACGAGCAGTACTTC	CSATPQRGPYEQYF
-	TRBV6-2/TRBV6-3	-	TRBJ2-3	TGTGCCAGCAGTTATGAGGGGAGGACAGATACGCAGTATTTT	CASSYEGRTDTQYF
-	TRBV3-1	many	TRBJ1-2	TGTGCCAGCAGCCAAAATCGACAGTCTGGCTACACCTTC	CASSQNRQSGYTF
TRBD1	TRBV5-1	-	TRBJ1-1	TGCGCCAGCAGCTTGATTCAGGGGGAGGGCGACACTGAAGCTTTCTTT	CASSLIQGEGDTEAFF
-	TRBV27	many	TRBJ1-2	TGTGCCAGCAGTCCACACTCCCGAGGGGGGGTCTATGGCTACACCTTC	CASSPHSRGGVYGYTF
-	TRBV7-2	-	TRBJ2-7	TGTGCCAGCAGCACGACTACCAAGTACGAGCAGTACTTC	CASSTTTKYEQYF
TRBD1	TRBV12-3/TRBV12-4	many	TRBJ1-5	TGTGCCAGCAGCCGGAACAGGGGCTCCAATCAGCCCCAGCATTTT	CASSRNRGSNQPQHF
-	TRBV7-9	once	TRBJ1-1	TGTGCCAGCAGCTTGACAGGAGCGTTAGGGGACACTGAAGCTTTCTTT	CASSLTGALGDTEAFF
-	TRBV6-9	-	TRBJ1-1	TGTGCCAGCAGTTACGTTGGTTCTGAAGCTTTCTTT	CASSYVGSEAFF
-	TRBV7-9	once	TRBJ1-1	TGTGCCAGCGCCCTTACCGGAGCGGACACTGAAGCTTTCTTT	CASALTGADTEAFF
-	TRBV9	-	TRBJ2-7	TGTGCCAGCAGCGTAGGTGGGGACTCCTACGAGCAGTACTTC	CASSVGGDSYEQYF
-	TRBV6-5	many	TRBJ2-5	TGTGCCAGCAGTTACCAACTGATGATGGGGGGGGCACAAGAGACCCAGTACTTC	CASSYQLMMGGAQETQYF
TRBD1	TRBV28	-	TRBJ1-1	TGTGTCAGCGTGACAGGGGACACTGAAGCTTTCTTT	CVSVTGDTEAFF
TRBD1	TRBV20-1	-	TRBJ1-1	TGCAGTGCTAGACCCAGACAGGGGGCGGTTGAAGCTTTCTTT	CSARPRQGAVEAFF
-	TRBV6-2/TRBV6-3	many	TRBJ2-7	TGTGCCAGCAGTTACAGGGCCTCCAGGTTCGAGCAGTACTTC	CASSYRASRFEQYF
-	TRBV6-1	many	TRBJ1-2	TGTGCCAGCAGTACCCCGGACAGCTACTATGGCTACACCTTC	CASSTPDSYYGYTF
-	TRBV20-1	few	TRBJ1-2	TGCAGTGTCGACAGGCTTATTTATGGCTACACCTTC	CSVDRLIYGYTF
-	TRBV28	many	TRBJ1-1	TGTGCCAGCAGCGACAGCGTGGTACCTGAAGCTTTCTTT	CASSDSVVPEAFF
TRBD1	TRBV18	once	TRBJ2-7	TGTGCCAGCTCACCACTAGGGACAGGAGGAGGCGAGCAGTACTTC	CASSPLGTGGGEQYF
-	TRBV7-7	-	TRBJ2-6	TGTGCTAGCAGCCTCGACCAGGGTAGCGGGGCCAACGTCCTGACTTTC	CASSLDQGSGANVLTF
TRBD1	TRBV9	few	TRBJ1-6	TGTGCCAGCAGCTTTTGGGACAGGGAATCACCCCTCCACTTT	CASSFWDRESPLHF
TRBD1	TRBV30	few	TRBJ2-7	TGTGCCTGGAGTGTAGACAGGGGGAGCTACGAGCAGTACTTC	CAWSVDRGSYEQYF
-	TRBV11-2	many	TRBJ2-2	TGTGCCAGCAGCCTCGGGGGCGCAAGCGGGGAGCTGTTTTTT	CASSLGGASGELFF
-	TRBV20-1	many	TRBJ1-4	TGCAGTGCTAGACGGGACATTGGGGAAAAACTGTTTTTT	CSARRDIGEKLFF
TRBD1	TRBV11-2	-	TRBJ1-6	TGTGCCAGCAGCTTGGGACAGGTAGAGGACTCACCCCTCCACTTT	CASSLGQVEDSPLHF
TRBD1	TRBV5-1	few	TRBJ1-1	TGCGCCAGCAGCTTGCGGGACAGGATGAACACTGAAGCTTTCTTT	CASSLRDRMNTEAFF
-	TRBV6-1	few	TRBJ1-6	TGTGCCAGCAGCCCCAACTTGATGTCACCCCTCCACTTT	CASSPNLMSPLHF
TRBD1	TRBV7-2	few	TRBJ1-4	TGTGCCAGCAGCTCCACAACAGGGGGCGTTGAAAAACTGTTTTTT	CASSSTTGGVEKLFF
-	TRBV7-2	few	TRBJ2-7	TGTGCCAGCAGCTTAGGGCGCGGGGCCGCCTACGAGCAGTACTTC	CASSLGRGAAYEQYF
-	TRBV29-1	many	TRBJ1-1	TGCAGCGTCCTGGGGGTCATGAACACTGAAGCTTTCTTT	CSVLGVMNTEAFF
-	TRBV3-1	-	TRBJ2-1	TGTGCCAGCTCGGGGTTCTCGGATGAGCAGTTCTTC	CASSGFSDEQFF
-	TRBV7-2	many	TRBJ1-1	TGTGCCAGCAGCTCTAGGGGTTTGAGTACTGAAGCTTTCTTT	CASSSRGLSTEAFF
-	TRBV12-3/TRBV12-4	few	TRBJ1-1	TGTGCCAGCAGTTGGGATCACACTGAAGCTTTCTTT	CASSWDHTEAFF
-	TRBV12-3/TRBV12-4	few	TRBJ2-6	TGTGCCAGCAGTTTACAGACTGGGGCCAACGTCCTGACTTTC	CASSLQTGANVLTF
-	TRBV7-9	many	TRBJ1-2	TGTGCCAGCATGAAGAGGGGGGTAGGCTATGGCTACACCTTC	CASMKRGVGYGYTF